This T cell receptor beta chain originates from a study of CD8+CD57+ T cells in acquired aplastic anemia listed by TCRdb under 2018. General notes on the study: Extracted DNA from sorted CD4+ and CD8+ cells averaged approximately 3 ug, ranging from about 0.19 to 30 ug. CD8+CD57+ expansion was defined as a frequency above the mean frequency observed in healthy subjects.

As concerns this clonotype: Its antigen is unknown. Base qualities are not at hand, and no much larger clone is one base apart.

Genomic DNA served as template for TCR beta VDJ combination and CDR3 sequence profiling. An Illumina HiSeq 2000 was the platform used for TCR repertoire sequencing. The authors processed their data as follows. TRBV/TRBJ rearrangement plots, CDR3 size and DJ length profiles, and Simpson's diversity index were used to evaluate the repertoires. The most abundant DNA sequence in the deep sequencing data was taken as the immunodominant clone. CDR3 amino acid sequences were screened for sharing across subjects and were compared with published repertoires and the VDJdb database. TCRdb trimmed public reads at Q25 via fastp, called clones via MiXCR and kept in-frame beta chains. Entries that share a CDR3 protein sequence are merged under the most common genes and DNA. Here the V and J calls rest on TCRdb's processing, not on the authors' analysis. Counted in this sample were around 210,000 distinct CDR3 sequences; over 55% of them appeared once. Roughly 50% of the sample comes from the top ten.

Patients chosen for sequencing had shown expansion of CD8+CD57+ cells by flow cytometry. Every patient had severe acquired aplastic anemia, diagnosed using the International Study of Aplastic Anemia and Agranulocytosis and Camitta criteria. No therapy had been received by the patients at the time of blood sampling. TCR repertoires of sorted CD4+ and CD8+ blood T cells from severe aplastic anemia patients and healthy subjects were deep-sequenced in the study. Patients were enrolled under clinicaltrials.gov protocols 00001620, 01623167, 00001397, 00071045, 00081523 and 00961064 in the USA. Ficoll-Paque density gradient centrifugation was used to isolate peripheral blood mononuclear cells. Before DNA was extracted, CD4+ and CD8+ T cells were sorted using either FACS or magnetic beads. Based on the germline V gene, the CDR1 and CDR2 sequences are SGHRS and YFSETQ. Clipping removes 7 bases from V and 9 bases from J, with 11 as the unmatched junction base count. The CDR3 has 15 amino acids, counting the end cysteine and phenylalanine. Only CDR3 DNA is held: 45 bases, read in frame from base 1.

Overall study outcomes, separate from this receptor: Twenty-nine CD8+ CDR3 sequences were shared between patients and controls but appeared highly expressed in patients and within their immunodominant clones. Patients and healthy controls showed no significant difference in CD8+ Simpson's diversity (P=0.060).

Material: sorted CD4+, CD8+, or CD8+CD57+ T cells (not recorded which) from PBMCs. The clonotype was recovered from a human donor with aplastic anemia. The chain was built from TRBV5-1 and TRBJ1-6; the junction holds 9 bases that match TRBD1. The CDR3: CASSAGTGLASPLHF. The sequence in DNA is TGCGCCAGCTCCGCCGGGACAGGGCTCGCTTCACCCCTCCACTTT.